This TCR beta chain was found in a study of T-cell reconstitution after alpha-beta-depleted transplantation in children. Study-wide findings and caveats: In some patients, recipient T cells and intrathymic progenitors surviving conditioning explained high day-60 diversity. T-cell counts and diversity were attributed mostly to newly produced T cells one year after transplant. After transplant, at about two months, alpha-beta T cells were reportedly derived from several hundred expanded graft clones.

Trimming cost V 6 bases and J 4 bases; bases outside gene matches: 6. CDR3 size: 14 residues. Germline-derived CDR1 and CDR2 are SQVTM and ANQGSEA. There are a few counts of this clonotype. Antigen specificity is unknown. Molecular barcoding with unique molecular identifiers was used for the TCRbeta library. From the PCR reads, TCRdb called clonotypes with MiXCR, one entry per CDR3 protein. The sample lists around 500,000 distinct CDR3 sequences, 20% to 25% seen once, with roughly 14% in the top ten. This sequence was found in a boy younger than two who had a stem cell transplant for acute myeloid leukemia, so the T cells may come from the graft donor. Specimen: PBMCs, mostly from graft donor cells, collected 360 days after TCRalphabeta/CD19-depleted stem cell transplant. The chain uses TRBV29-1 and TRBJ2-1; 10 nucleotides match TRBD1. As DNA, the CDR3 is TGCAGCGTATGGACAGGGGGAATATACAATGAGCAGTTCTTC. This translates into CSVWTGGIYNEQFF.